The next 21 T cell receptor beta chains were all read from a single sample in a study of OX40 agonist ivuxolimab in advanced cancers. The assay was immunoSEQ multiplex PCR, and TCRdb's table has in-frame clones only and misses some. The table records roughly 61,000 clones, roughly 87% of them present only once. Material: CD4+ or CD8+ T cells sorted from blood, obtained in a trial of the OX40 agonist ivuxolimab. The receptors originated from an adult with an advanced solid tumor such as melanoma, head and neck, liver or kidney cancer.

The chain couples TRBV11-2 to TRBJ2-7, with 8 bases matching TRBD1. This CDR3 comprises 15 residues. With 5 bases clipped from V and 0 bases from J, the junction kept 6 bases outside the gene matches. The germline CDR1 and CDR2 sequences are SGHAT and FQNNGV. This CDR3 is CASSPGQVNSYEQYF. Here the CDR3 DNA reads TGTGCCAGCAGCCCGGGACAGGTAAACTCCTACGAGCAGTACTTC.

The J gene is TRBJ1-2, the V gene TRBV5-6, with D maybe TRBD1 (6 bases). The CDR3 contains 15 residues. Germline assignment: CDR1 SGHDT and CDR2 YYEEEE. Trimming pared 4 bases from V and 8 bases from J, leaving 21 bases between. The chain's CDR3 is CASSPTGSRASGYTF. In DNA form, the CDR3 reads TGTGCCAGCAGCCCAACAGGGTCTAGAGCGTCGGGCTACACCTTC.

This rearrangement joins TRBV7-2 to TRBJ2-5, with 8 bases fitting TRBD2. The V gene's germline CDR1 is SGHTA and CDR2 FQGNSA. J lost 0 bases, V lost 4 bases, and 7 bases had no gene match. CDR3 size: 16 residues. The CDR3 DNA reads TGTGCCAGCAGCTCCACGGGGGGGCCTAACCAAGAGACCCAGTACTTC. Residues: CASSSTGGPNQETQYF. The full variable domain, in which reference TRBV7-2 and TRBJ2-5 provide the parts outside the CDR3, is GAGVSQSPSNKVTEKGKDVELRCDPISGHTALYWYRQSLGQGLEFLIYFQGNSAPDKSGLPSDRFSAERTGGSVSTLTIQRTQQEDSAVYLCASSSTGGPNQETQYFGPGTRLLVL.

This clone was counted once. The rearrangement links TRBV30 to TRBJ2-7; D unresolved. CDR3 length equals 15 residues. Germline CDR1 and CDR2: GTSNPN and SVGIG (reference sequence). The germline V and J ends were trimmed by 5 bases and 5 bases, with 22 bases remaining between them. The chain's CDR3 is CAWQPAGRPLDEQYF. CDR3 sequence (DNA): TGTGCCTGGCAACCTGCCGGCCGGCCCTTGGACGAGCAGTACTTC. Full variable domain (outside the CDR3, taken from reference TRBV30 and TRBJ2-7): SQTIHQWPATLVQPVGSPLSLECTVEGTSNPNLYWYRQAAGRGLQLLFYSVGIGQISSEVPQNLSASRPQDRQFILSSKKLLLSDSGFYLCAWQPAGRPLDEQYFGPGTRLTVT.

The J gene is TRBJ2-7, the V gene TRBV6-1; a possible D gene is TRBD1 (5 bases). V lost 5 bases and J lost 4, with 12 bases in between. Looked up from germline, CDR1 is MNHNS and CDR2 is SASEGT. The CDR3 runs to 13 residues. The CDR3 is CASSLGARYEQYF. The CDR3 DNA follows: TGTGCCAGCAGTCTAGGGGCCCGGTACGAGCAGTACTTC.

The CDR3 sequence is CASRSLGLMNTEAFF. In DNA, the CDR3 is TGTGCCAGCAGGTCGTTGGGGCTAATGAACACTGAAGCTTTCTTT. The rearrangement uses TRBV28 and TRBJ1-1, with D maybe TRBD1 (5 bases). Germline CDR1 and CDR2: MDHEN and SYDVKM. CDR3 length equals 15 residues. V was cut by 6 bases and J by 0 bases, with 14 bases left in between.

This clone qualifies as medium-sized (0.01 to 0.1%). The rearrangement uses TRBV5-4 and TRBJ1-2; the D gene is possibly TRBD1 (6 bases). V was pared by 0 bases and J by 5 bases, with 14 bases between. This CDR3 contains 15 residues. The germline V gene has CDR1 SGHNT and CDR2 YYREEE (reference sequence). Written as DNA, the CDR3 is TGTGCCAGCAGCTTGGCTGGCTTGGGGGCATATGGCTACACCTTC. This codes for CASSLAGLGAYGYTF.

The chain is built from TRBV5-1 and TRBJ2-5; 9 nucleotides line up with TRBD1. CDR1 is SGHRS and CDR2 is YFSETQ in the germline V gene. V lost 4 bases and J lost 1; bases outside the gene matches: 8. CDR3 size: 16 residues. The CDR3 sequence: CASSGGTGSFQETQYF. The DNA for the CDR3 is TGCGCCAGCAGCGGGGGGACAGGGAGCTTCCAAGAGACCCAGTACTTC.

CDR3 amino acids: CASSDSRTLAETQYF. In DNA, the CDR3 is TGTGCCAGCAGTGACTCACGGACTCTAGCGGAGACCCAGTACTTC. V gene TRBV25-1 combines with J gene TRBJ2-5; tentative D call: TRBD2 (6 bases). The V and J ends lost 3 bases and 5 bases respectively, with 16 bases between them. The CDR3 totals 15 residues. Per the germline V gene, CDR1 is MGHDK and CDR2 is SYGVNS.

In DNA form, the CDR3 reads TGTGCCAGCTTGGGCCAGGGATCCTCCTACGAGCAGTACTTC. Protein sequence: CASLGQGSSYEQYF. The rearrangement links TRBV18 to TRBJ2-7, with D possibly matching TRBD1 (5 bases). V shed 7 bases and J shed 0 bases, with 13 bases lying between them. CDR1 is KGHSH, CDR2 LQKENI, per germline. CDR3 length: 14 amino acids.

J is TRBJ2-3 and V is TRBV4-1; D is perhaps TRBD1 or TRBD2 (5 bases each). V gave up 5 bases and J gave up 3 bases, with 18 bases separating them. The germline V gene encodes CDR1 MGHRA and CDR2 YSYEKL. CDR3 length: 16 amino acids. CDR3 in amino acids: CASSNPSRGVTDTQYF. The CDR3 nucleotides read TGCGCCAGCAGCAACCCTAGCCGAGGGGTGACAGATACGCAGTATTTT.

The chain links TRBV5-4 to TRBJ2-7; D ambiguous. This CDR3 comprises 14 residues. The V end lost 7 bases, the J end lost 0 bases, and 14 bases lay between the germline ends. Germline assignment: CDR1 SGHNT and CDR2 YYREEE (reference sequence). Here the CDR3 reads CASSLQVSSYEQYF. CDR3 nucleotide sequence: TGTGCCAGCTCGTTGCAGGTTTCCTCCTACGAGCAGTACTTC.

In this sample, this clone turned up once. The V call is TRBV2, the J call TRBJ2-3, with D perhaps TRBD1 or TRBD2 (5 bases each). This CDR3 has 19 residues. CDR1 and CDR2 (germline): SNHLY, FYNNEI. V lost 7 bases to trimming and J lost 5 bases, with 31 bases between them. CDR3 coding DNA: TGTGCCAGCACTCAAAGGGGCCCCAAGGACTTTGGGGGTGGAGATACGCAGTATTTT. Translating gives CASTQRGPKDFGGGDTQYF.

The rearrangement uses TRBV5-1 and TRBJ1-6; D may be TRBD1 (5 bases). The germline V gene has CDR1 SGHRS and CDR2 YFSETQ. Trimming removed 4 bases at V and 10 bases at J, with 21 bases between. The CDR3 sequence is 16 residues long. The CDR3 DNA reads as TGCGCCAGCAGCCCCGTAAAGGCAGGGCCGGACTCACCCCTCCACTTT. This codes for CASSPVKAGPDSPLHF.

V is TRBV10-2 and J is TRBJ1-4; perhaps TRBD1 as D (5 bases). V lost 7 bases and J 6 bases, leaving 12 bases between the germline ends. This CDR3 region has 13 residues. CDR1 WSHSY and CDR2 SAAADI come from the germline V gene. The CDR3 DNA reads as TGCGCCAGCACTGACCCGGGGGATGAAAAACTGTTTTTT. Its translation: CASTDPGDEKLFF.

The J gene is TRBJ1-2, the V gene TRBV7-9, with D possibly being TRBD1 (6 bases). This CDR3 is built from 15 residues. The V gene's germline CDR1 is SEHNR and CDR2 FQNEAQ (reference sequence). The V end lost 5 bases, the J end lost 3 bases, and 16 bases lay between the germline ends. The CDR3 region has the DNA TGTGCCAGCAGCCCATCGACAGGAGTTCACTATGGCTACACCTTC. This gives the protein CASSPSTGVHYGYTF.

The V and J genes are TRBV6-4 and TRBJ1-2, with a possible D match to TRBD1 (5 bases). V lost 7 bases and J 8 bases, leaving 14 bases between the germline ends. CDR3 length: 12 amino acids. Germline CDR1 is MRHNA and CDR2 is SNTAGT. In nucleotides, the CDR3 is TGTGCCAGCAACCCAGGGAAGGACGGCTACACCTTC. It codes for CASNPGKDGYTF.

This sequence joins TRBV11-2 and TRBJ2-7; 9 bases map to TRBD1. Germline CDR1 and CDR2: SGHAT and FQNNGV. V dropped 4 bases and J dropped 1; count of bases not matched to a gene: 8. CDR3 length equals 16 residues. DNA for the CDR3: TGTGCCAGCAGCTCAGACCCCGGGACAGGGTCCTACGAGCAGTACTTC. As protein: CASSSDPGTGSYEQYF.

The chain carries TRBV5-4 and TRBJ1-5, with D possibly TRBD1 on 5 matching bases. This CDR3 spans 16 amino acids. V lost 5 bases and J 5 bases, leaving 20 bases between the germline ends. From germline, CDR1 is SGHNT and CDR2 YYREEE (reference sequence). The CDR3 DNA follows: TGTGCCAGCAGTAATTCCCCCGGGACGTTCGATCAGCCCCAGCATTTT. It codes for CASSNSPGTFDQPQHF.

V usage is TRBV5-1 and J usage is TRBJ2-7; 9 bases map to TRBD2. Looked up from germline, CDR1 is SGHRS and CDR2 is YFSETQ. The J segment lost 0 bases and the V segment lost 4 bases, leaving 5 bases of the junction unmatched. The CDR3 totals 15 residues. The DNA for the CDR3 is TGCGCCAGCAGCCGCGGGGGGGAGAGCTCCTACGAGCAGTACTTC. Protein sequence: CASSRGGESSYEQYF.

The chain employs TRBV9 and TRBJ2-5, with 8 bases matching TRBD1. J lost 5 bases, V lost 4 bases, and 7 bases had no gene match. The length of the CDR3 is 14 residues. Germline CDR1 SGDLS, CDR2 YYNGEE. The CDR3 bases are TGTGCCAGCAGCCTCCAGGGGGCTGGCGAGACCCAGTACTTC. Translating gives CASSLQGAGETQYF.